Listed below are T cell receptor beta chains from one sample, sequenced in a study of cytomegalovirus exposure and HLA in healthy donors. The data were produced by immunoSEQ multiplex PCR, yet TCRdb's version contains in-frame clones alone and is incomplete. The profile covers around 130,000 clones, with 60% to 80% appearing a single time and approximately 1.2% taken by the ten largest. The specimen was PBMCs. Receptors originate from a man aged 50 or older in good health and CMV-seronegative. The CDR3 runs from the conserved cysteine through the conserved F or W. The order of the fields is clone size, V gene, J gene, D gene, CDR3 DNA, CDR3 protein. A D gene is named only where the DNA matches it firmly. Where a row states a size, it is once, few, many or the class of an expanded clone; other rows omit it.

.	TRBV5-1	TRBJ1-1	.	TGCGCCAGCGTCCCGAACACGAAAGGGGACACTGAAGCTTTCTTT	CASVPNTKGDTEAFF
.	TRBV19	TRBJ2-2	TRBD2	TGTGCCAGTTCGAGGACTAGGAACACCGGGGAGCTGTTTTTT	CASSRTRNTGELFF
.	TRBV6-6	TRBJ1-1	.	TGTGCCAGCAGTTACTCGTCGTTTTCGGGTAAGGCTGAAGCTTTCTTT	CASSYSSFSGKAEAFF
.	TRBV4-2	TRBJ1-4	TRBD1	TGTGCCAGCAGCTCGACGACAGGGAATGAAAAACTGTTTTTT	CASSSTTGNEKLFF
.	TRBV5-8	TRBJ1-1	.	TGTGCCAGCAGTTCAAGCGCATATCCGCCTGAAGCTTTCTTT	CASSSSAYPPEAFF
.	TRBV2	TRBJ2-5	TRBD1	TGTGCCAGCACAGTCGACAGGGGTATTCGGGAGACCCAGTACTTC	CASTVDRGIRETQYF
once	TRBV2	TRBJ2-1	.	TGTGCCAGCAGTGAAGGGCTAGAAGGTCGGCAGTTCTTC	CASSEGLEGRQFF
.	TRBV7-2	TRBJ2-1	TRBD2	TGTGCCAGCAGCTCTACTACCCTAGCGGCTGAGCAGTTCTTC	CASSSTTLAAEQFF
.	TRBV10-3	TRBJ2-6	TRBD1	TGTGCCATCACTCGAGGACAGGACCGCTCTGGGGCCAACGTCCTGACTTTC	CAITRGQDRSGANVLTF
.	TRBV10-1	TRBJ2-2	.	TGCGCCAGCAGTGCTACGTTTGACACCGGGGAGCTGTTTTTT	CASSATFDTGELFF
few	TRBV19	TRBJ2-3	TRBD1	TGTGCCAGTAGTCCGGGACAGGGGGTTGATACGCAGTATTTT	CASSPGQGVDTQYF
.	TRBV4-1	TRBJ2-1	TRBD2	TGCGCCAGCAGCCAAGACGGGACTAGCGGGAGGTATGAGCAGTTCTTC	CASSQDGTSGRYEQFF
.	TRBV6-5	TRBJ2-1	TRBD2	TGTGCCAGCAGTTACCGGGCGGGAGGGGCGAATGAGCAGTTCTTC	CASSYRAGGANEQFF
once	TRBV9	TRBJ2-3	TRBD2	TGTGCCAGCAGCTCCCGACTAGCGGGAAACACAGATACGCAGTATTTT	CASSSRLAGNTDTQYF
.	TRBV18	TRBJ2-1	.	TGTGCCAGCTCACCAGTGGGAGGGGGATTCTACAATGAGCAGTTCTTC	CASSPVGGGFYNEQFF
.	TRBV19	TRBJ2-7	TRBD2	TGTGCCAGTAGTATCCGACTAGCGGGAGTTGGGTCCTACGAGCAGTACTTC	CASSIRLAGVGSYEQYF
.	TRBV7-8	TRBJ2-7	.	TGTGCCAGCAGCTTAAGGGGCCGGGTCCAAAATTCGAGCTCCTACGAGCAGTACTTC	CASSLRGRVQNSSSYEQYF
.	TRBV19	TRBJ1-3	.	TGTGCCAGTATCCCGCGGGATTCTGGAAACACCATATATTTT	CASIPRDSGNTIYF
.	TRBV30	TRBJ2-3	.	TGTGCCTGGAGCCAGGGATTATCAGATACGCAGTATTTT	CAWSQGLSDTQYF
once	TRBV27	TRBJ2-2	TRBD2	TGTGCCAGCAGTTTCTTTCCAGCGGGAGGGCGAACCGGGGAGCTGTTTTTT	CASSFFPAGGRTGELFF
.	TRBV14	TRBJ1-2	TRBD1	TGTGCCAGCAGCCTAGTGGGACAGCCGAGCATTGGGAACGACGGCTACACCTTC	CASSLVGQPSIGNDGYTF
once	TRBV28	TRBJ1-5	.	TGTGCCAGCACCCAGACAGATAACTTGGGCAATCAGCCCCAGCATTTT	CASTQTDNLGNQPQHF
once	TRBV27	TRBJ2-2	.	TGTGCCAGCAACTTTAGAGGGAGCCCCACAGACGCTGGGGAGCTGTTTTTT	CASNFRGSPTDAGELFF
.	TRBV28	TRBJ1-3	.	TGTGCCAGCAGTTTATCTAACCCGCCTGGAAACACCATATATTTT	CASSLSNPPGNTIYF
few	TRBV5-1	TRBJ2-1	TRBD2	TGCGCCAGCAGCTTGGAAGGACTAGCGGCCGGCGCTTCCGAGCAGTTCTTC	CASSLEGLAAGASEQFF
.	TRBV6-5	TRBJ1-1	TRBD1	TGTGCCAGCAGTTACGGGGGACAGAGGAACACTGAAGCTTTCTTT	CASSYGGQRNTEAFF
.	TRBV5-1	TRBJ1-1	.	TGCGCCAGCAGCTTGGACAGGGCGTCCACTGAAGCTTTCTTT	CASSLDRASTEAFF
few	TRBV15	TRBJ2-7	.	TGTGCCACCAGCATATTAATTCCGACTAGAGCCACCTACGAGCAGTACTTC	CATSILIPTRATYEQYF
.	TRBV27	TRBJ2-3	TRBD2	TGTGCCAGCACCCCCTTGTCGGGTTTTACTAGCGGGAAAAGCACAGATACGCAGTATTTT	CASTPLSGFTSGKSTDTQYF
.	TRBV5-4	TRBJ1-5	TRBD1	TGTGCCAGCAGCTCGCCGGGACAGGGGATTGAGCGGCCCCAGCATTTT	CASSSPGQGIERPQHF
.	TRBV18	TRBJ2-5	TRBD1	TGTGCCAGCTCACCCGTATCTGGCAGGGGGCTTGAGACCCAGTACTTC	CASSPVSGRGLETQYF
few	TRBV11-2	TRBJ2-7	TRBD2	TGTGCCAGTTGGAGCGGGGGAACCTACGAGCAGTACTTC	CASWSGGTYEQYF
few	TRBV6-1	TRBJ1-1	TRBD1	TGTGCCAGCAGTGAAGGACAGGGAAGAGTGAACACTGAAGCTTTCTTT	CASSEGQGRVNTEAFF
.	TRBV28	TRBJ2-5	TRBD2	TGTGCCAGCAGACCTAGCGGGAGGGCCCCAGAGACCCAGTACTTC	CASRPSGRAPETQYF
.	TRBV28	TRBJ1-5	TRBD1	TGTGCCAGCAGTTTATGGCAGGGGGATCAGCCCCAGCATTTT	CASSLWQGDQPQHF
.	TRBV18	TRBJ1-5	.	TGTGCCAGCTCACCACAGCCTACTTATAGCAATCAGCCCCAGCATTTT	CASSPQPTYSNQPQHF
.	TRBV28	TRBJ2-7	TRBD2	TGTGCCAGCAGTGAACCGACTAGCGGGCTCTACGAGCAGTACTTC	CASSEPTSGLYEQYF
.	TRBV7-2	TRBJ2-1	TRBD2	TGTGCCAGCAGCTCGGGTGTAGAACTAGCGAGGAATGAGCAGTTCTTC	CASSSGVELARNEQFF
.	TRBV11-3	TRBJ2-1	.	TGTGCCAGCAGCCCTCCTCCGGGACACGGTGAGCAGTTCTTC	CASSPPPGHGEQFF
.	TRBV9	TRBJ1-5	.	TGTGCCAGCAGCGTAGCGGGGACAAACGATCAGCCCCAGCATTTT	CASSVAGTNDQPQHF
.	TRBV10-2	TRBJ1-2	TRBD1	TGCGCCAGCACGGGACAGACTAACTATGGCTACACCTTC	CASTGQTNYGYTF
.	TRBV11-2	TRBJ2-2	TRBD1	TGTGCCAGCAGCTTAGATTGGGGGGACAGGGGGCCCGCGGGCACCGGGGAGCTGTTTTTT	CASSLDWGDRGPAGTGELFF
.	TRBV10-3	TRBJ2-7	.	TGTGCCATCAGTGAAAATGCCCGGAGTAGGTACTTC	CAISENARSRYF